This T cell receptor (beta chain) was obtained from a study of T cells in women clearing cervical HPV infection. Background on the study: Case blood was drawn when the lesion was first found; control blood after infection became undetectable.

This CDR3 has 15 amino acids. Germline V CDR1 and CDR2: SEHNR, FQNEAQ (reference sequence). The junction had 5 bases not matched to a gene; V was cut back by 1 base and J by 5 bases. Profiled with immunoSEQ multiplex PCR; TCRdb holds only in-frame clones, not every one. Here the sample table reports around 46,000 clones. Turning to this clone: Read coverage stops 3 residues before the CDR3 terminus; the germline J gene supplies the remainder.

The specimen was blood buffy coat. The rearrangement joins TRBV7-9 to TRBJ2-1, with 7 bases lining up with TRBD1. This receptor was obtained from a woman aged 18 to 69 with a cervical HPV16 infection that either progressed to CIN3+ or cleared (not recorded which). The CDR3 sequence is CASSLGDRAHNEQFF. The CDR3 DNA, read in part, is TGTGCCAGCAGCTTAGGCGACAGGGCCCACAATGAG.